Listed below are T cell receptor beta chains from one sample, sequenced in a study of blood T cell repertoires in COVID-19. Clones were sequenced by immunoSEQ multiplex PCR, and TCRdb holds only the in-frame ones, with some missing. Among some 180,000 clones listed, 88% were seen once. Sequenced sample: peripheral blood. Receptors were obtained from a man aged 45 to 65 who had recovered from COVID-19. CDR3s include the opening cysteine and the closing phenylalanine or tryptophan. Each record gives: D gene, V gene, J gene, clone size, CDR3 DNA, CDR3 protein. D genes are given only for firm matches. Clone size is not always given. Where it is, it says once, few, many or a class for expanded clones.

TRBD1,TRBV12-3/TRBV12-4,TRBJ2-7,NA,TGTGCCAGCAGTTCTGGGACAGGGGGCGAGCAGTACTTC,CASSSGTGGEQYF
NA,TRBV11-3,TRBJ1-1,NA,TGTGCCAGCAGCTTACAGGGGAACACTGAAGCTTTCTTT,CASSLQGNTEAFF
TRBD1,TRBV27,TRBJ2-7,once,TGTGCCAGCAGTTTAAGACAGGGTATCTCCTACGAGCAGTACTTC,CASSLRQGISYEQYF
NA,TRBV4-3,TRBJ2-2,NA,TGCGCCAGCAGCCTAGCAGCGAACACCGGGGAGCTGTTTTTT,CASSLAANTGELFF
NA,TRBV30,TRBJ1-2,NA,TGTGCCTGGGACAGGCCTAACTATGGCTACACCTTC,CAWDRPNYGYTF
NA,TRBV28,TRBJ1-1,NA,TGTGCCAGCAGTTTAGGAAACAGGCGAAATGAAGCTTTCTTT,CASSLGNRRNEAFF
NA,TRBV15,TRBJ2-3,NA,TGTGCCACCAGCCTTGGACCGCCTAAGGAGGGCACAGATACGCAGTATTTT,CATSLGPPKEGTDTQYF
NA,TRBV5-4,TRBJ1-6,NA,TGTGCCAGCAGCTTGGAAGGCGGCAGGGCCCATTCACCCCTCCACTTT,CASSLEGGRAHSPLHF
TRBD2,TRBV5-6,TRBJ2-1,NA,TGTGCCAGCAGCCCGGGCGGGGGGATCCCCTACAATGAGCAGTTCTTC,CASSPGGGIPYNEQFF
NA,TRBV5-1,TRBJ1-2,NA,TGCGCCAGCAGCTCAAAGTCGTCTAACTATAGCTACACCTTC,CASSSKSSNYSYTF
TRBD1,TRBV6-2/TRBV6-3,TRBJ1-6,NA,TGTGCCAGCAGCCCCCCGGGGACAGGGGGCCGGTCACCCCTCCACTTT,CASSPPGTGGRSPLHF
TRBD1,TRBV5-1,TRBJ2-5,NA,TGCGCCAGCAGCCCTAGACAGGGGGCGAGGGAGACCCAGTACTTC,CASSPRQGARETQYF
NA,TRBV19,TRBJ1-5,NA,TGTGCCAGTAGTATCCGTCCCAGGGGAGGGAATCAGCCCCAGCATTTT,CASSIRPRGGNQPQHF
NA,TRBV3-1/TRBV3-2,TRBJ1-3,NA,TGTGCCAGCAGCCAACAGGGAAGCTCTGGAAACACCATATATTTT,CASSQQGSSGNTIYF
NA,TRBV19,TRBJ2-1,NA,TGTGCCAGTAGTATCGGGCTAGCGCGAAACAATGAGCAGTTCTTC,CASSIGLARNNEQFF
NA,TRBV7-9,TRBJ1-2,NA,TGTGCCAGCAGCTTGGTGACTCCTCCCTATGGCTACACCTTC,CASSLVTPPYGYTF
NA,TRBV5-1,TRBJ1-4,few,TGCGCCAGCAGCCCGGGGAGGGGAACTAATGAAAAACTGTTTTTT,CASSPGRGTNEKLFF
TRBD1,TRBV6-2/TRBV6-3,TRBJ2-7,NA,TGTGCCAGCAGCCTAACCCAGGGGGCCCGGATCTACGAGCAGTACTTC,CASSLTQGARIYEQYF
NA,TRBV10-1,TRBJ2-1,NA,TGCGCCAGCAGTCCTTGGGAGCAGACTTCCTACAATGAGCAGTTCTTC,CASSPWEQTSYNEQFF
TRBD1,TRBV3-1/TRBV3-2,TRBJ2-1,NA,TGTGCCAGCAGCCCCCGGGGCAGGGGGCGCGATAGTGAGCAGTTCTTC,CASSPRGRGRDSEQFF
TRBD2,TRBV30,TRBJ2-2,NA,TGTGCCTGGAGGGCTAGCGGGGCAACCGGGGAGCTGTTTTTT,CAWRASGATGELFF